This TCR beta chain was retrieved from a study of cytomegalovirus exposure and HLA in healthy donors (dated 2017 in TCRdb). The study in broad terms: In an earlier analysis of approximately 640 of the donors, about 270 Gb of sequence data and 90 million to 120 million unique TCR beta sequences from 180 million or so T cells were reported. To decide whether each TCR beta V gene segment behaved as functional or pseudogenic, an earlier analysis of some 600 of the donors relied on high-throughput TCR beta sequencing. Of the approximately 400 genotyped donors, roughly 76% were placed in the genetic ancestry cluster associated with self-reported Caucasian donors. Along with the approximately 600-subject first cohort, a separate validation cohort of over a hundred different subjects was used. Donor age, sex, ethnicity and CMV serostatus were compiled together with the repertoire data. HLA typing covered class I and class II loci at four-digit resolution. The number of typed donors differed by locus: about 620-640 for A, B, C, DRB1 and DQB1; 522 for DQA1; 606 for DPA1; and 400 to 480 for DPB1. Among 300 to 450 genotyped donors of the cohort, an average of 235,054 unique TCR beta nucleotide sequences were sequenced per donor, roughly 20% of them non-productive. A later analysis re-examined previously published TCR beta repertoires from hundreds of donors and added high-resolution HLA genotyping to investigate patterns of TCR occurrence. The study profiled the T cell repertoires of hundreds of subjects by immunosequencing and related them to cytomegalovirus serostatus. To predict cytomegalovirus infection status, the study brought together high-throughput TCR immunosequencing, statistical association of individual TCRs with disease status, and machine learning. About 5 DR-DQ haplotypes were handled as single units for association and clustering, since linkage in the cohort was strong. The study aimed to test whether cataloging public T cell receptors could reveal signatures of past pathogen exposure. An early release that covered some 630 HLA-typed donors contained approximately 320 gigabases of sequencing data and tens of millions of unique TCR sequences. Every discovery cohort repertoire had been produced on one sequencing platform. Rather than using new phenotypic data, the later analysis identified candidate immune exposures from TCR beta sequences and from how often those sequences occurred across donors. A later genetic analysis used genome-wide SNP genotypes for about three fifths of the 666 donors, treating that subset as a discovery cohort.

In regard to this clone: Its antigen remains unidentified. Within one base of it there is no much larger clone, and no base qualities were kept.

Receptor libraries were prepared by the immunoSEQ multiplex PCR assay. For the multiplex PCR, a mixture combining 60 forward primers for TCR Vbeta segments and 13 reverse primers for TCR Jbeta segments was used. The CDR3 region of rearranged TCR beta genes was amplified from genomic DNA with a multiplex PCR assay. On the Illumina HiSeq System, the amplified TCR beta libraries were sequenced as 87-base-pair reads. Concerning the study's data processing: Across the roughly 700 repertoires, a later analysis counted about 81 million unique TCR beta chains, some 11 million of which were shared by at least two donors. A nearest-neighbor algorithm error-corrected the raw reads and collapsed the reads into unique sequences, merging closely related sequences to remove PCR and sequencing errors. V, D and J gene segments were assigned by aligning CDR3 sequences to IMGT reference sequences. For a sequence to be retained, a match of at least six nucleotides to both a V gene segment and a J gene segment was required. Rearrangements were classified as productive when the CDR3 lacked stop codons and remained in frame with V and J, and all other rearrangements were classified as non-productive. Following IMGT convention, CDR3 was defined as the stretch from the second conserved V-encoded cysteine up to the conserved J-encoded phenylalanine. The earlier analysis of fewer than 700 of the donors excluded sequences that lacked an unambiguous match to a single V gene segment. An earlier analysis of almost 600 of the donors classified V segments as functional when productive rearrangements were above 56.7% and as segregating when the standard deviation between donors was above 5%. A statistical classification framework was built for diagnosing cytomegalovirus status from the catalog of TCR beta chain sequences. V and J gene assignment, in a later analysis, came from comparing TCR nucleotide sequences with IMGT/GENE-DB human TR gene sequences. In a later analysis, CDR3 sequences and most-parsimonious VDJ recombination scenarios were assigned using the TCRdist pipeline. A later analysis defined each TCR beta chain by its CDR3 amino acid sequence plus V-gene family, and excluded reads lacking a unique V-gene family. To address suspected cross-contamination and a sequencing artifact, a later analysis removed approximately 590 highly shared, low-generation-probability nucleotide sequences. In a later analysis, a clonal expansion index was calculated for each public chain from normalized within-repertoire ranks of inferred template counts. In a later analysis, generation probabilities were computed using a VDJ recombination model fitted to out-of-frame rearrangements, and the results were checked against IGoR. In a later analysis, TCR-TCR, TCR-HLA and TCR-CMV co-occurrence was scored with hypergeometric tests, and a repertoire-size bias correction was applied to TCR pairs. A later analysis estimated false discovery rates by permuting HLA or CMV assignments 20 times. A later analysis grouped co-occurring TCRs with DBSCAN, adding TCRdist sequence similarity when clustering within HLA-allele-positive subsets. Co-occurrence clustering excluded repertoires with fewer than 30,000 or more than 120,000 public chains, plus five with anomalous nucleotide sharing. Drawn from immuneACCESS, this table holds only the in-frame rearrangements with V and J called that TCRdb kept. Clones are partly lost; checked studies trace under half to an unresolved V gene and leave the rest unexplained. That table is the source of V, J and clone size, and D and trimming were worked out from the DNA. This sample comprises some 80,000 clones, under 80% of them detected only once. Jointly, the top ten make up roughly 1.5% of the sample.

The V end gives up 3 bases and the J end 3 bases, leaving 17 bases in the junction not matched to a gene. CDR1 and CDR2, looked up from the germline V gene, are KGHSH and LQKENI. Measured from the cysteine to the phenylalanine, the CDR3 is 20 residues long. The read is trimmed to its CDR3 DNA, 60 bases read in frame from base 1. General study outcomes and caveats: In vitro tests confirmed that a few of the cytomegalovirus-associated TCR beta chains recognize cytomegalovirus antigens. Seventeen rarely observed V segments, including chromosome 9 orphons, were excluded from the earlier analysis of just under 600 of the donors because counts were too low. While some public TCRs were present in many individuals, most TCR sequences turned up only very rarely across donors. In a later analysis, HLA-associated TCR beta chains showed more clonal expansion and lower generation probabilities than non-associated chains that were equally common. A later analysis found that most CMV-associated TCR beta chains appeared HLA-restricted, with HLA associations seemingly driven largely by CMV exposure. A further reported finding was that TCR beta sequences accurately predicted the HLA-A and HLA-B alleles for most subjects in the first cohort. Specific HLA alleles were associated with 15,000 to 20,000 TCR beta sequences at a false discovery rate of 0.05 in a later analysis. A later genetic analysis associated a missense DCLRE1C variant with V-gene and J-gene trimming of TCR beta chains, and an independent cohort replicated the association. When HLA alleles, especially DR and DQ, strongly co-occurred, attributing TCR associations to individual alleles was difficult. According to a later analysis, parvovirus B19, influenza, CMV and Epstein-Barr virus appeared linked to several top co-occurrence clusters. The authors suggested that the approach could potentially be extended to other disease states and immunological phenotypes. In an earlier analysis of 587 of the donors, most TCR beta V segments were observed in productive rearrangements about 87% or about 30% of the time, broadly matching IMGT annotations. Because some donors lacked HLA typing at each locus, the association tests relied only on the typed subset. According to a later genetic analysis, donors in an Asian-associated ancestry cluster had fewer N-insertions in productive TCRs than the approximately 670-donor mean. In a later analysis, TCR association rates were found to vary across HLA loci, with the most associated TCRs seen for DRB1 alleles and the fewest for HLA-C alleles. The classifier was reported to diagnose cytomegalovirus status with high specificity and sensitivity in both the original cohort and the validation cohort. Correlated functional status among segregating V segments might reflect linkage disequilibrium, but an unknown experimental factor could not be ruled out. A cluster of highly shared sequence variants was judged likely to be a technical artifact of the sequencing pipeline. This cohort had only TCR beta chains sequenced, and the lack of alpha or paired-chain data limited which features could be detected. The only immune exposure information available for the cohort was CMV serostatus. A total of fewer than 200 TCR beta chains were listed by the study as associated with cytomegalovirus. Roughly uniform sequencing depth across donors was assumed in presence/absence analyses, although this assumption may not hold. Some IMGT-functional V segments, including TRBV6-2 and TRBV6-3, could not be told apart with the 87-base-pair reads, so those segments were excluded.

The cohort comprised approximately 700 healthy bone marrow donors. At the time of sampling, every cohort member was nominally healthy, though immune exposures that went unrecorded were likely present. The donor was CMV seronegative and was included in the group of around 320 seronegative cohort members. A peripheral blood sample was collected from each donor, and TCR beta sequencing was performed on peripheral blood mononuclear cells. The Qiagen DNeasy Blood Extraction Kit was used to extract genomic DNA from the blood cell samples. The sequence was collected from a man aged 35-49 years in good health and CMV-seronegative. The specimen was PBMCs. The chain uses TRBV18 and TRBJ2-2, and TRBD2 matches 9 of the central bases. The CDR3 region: CASSPMILAGAVGDTGELFF. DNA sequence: TGTGCCAGCTCACCGATGATTTTAGCGGGAGCGGTAGGCGACACCGGGGAGCTGTTTTTT.